Detailed here is one T cell receptor (beta chain). The antigen remains undetermined. One end of the junction is discordant with germline, which a read error may explain. The length of the CDR3 is 16 residues. Germline V gene data show CDR1 as SEHNR and CDR2 as FQNEAQ (reference sequence). The PCR ran on 60 Vbeta and 13 Jbeta primers. Clones were read by immunoSEQ multiplex PCR, and TCRdb kept only the in-frame ones, dropping some. The repertoire holds about 99,000 clones, with around 80% as singletons. These data belong to a study of cytomegalovirus exposure and HLA in healthy donors. Study-wide findings and caveats: High specificity and sensitivity for cytomegalovirus status were reported for the classifier. Later analysis identified a missense DCLRE1C variant that was linked to TCR beta V- and J-gene trimming. Fewer N-insertions than the roughly 670-donor mean were reportedly shown by an Asian-associated ancestry cluster in a later analysis. Upon later analysis, TCR association rates were observed to vary by HLA locus, being highest for DRB1 and lowest for HLA-C.

This chain joins TRBV7-9 and TRBJ2-1, with 7 bases lining up with TRBD2. The clonotype comes from a woman between 40 and 50 years old in good health and CMV-seronegative. Sequences were obtained from PBMCs. CDR3 in amino acids: CSSSSAGSGNYNEQFF. In DNA form, the CDR3 reads TGTTCCAGCAGCTCAGCGGGGAGCGGCAACTACAATGAGCAGTTCTTC.